The present T cell receptor beta chain was sequenced within a study of T cells in Graves' hyperthyroidism and ophthalmopathy. Germline loops: CDR1 MNHEY, CDR2 SVGEGT. The CDR3 spans 14 residues. V was pared by 3 bases and J by 4 bases, with 9 bases between. Study-level points and caveats: Blood also carried most thyroid clonotypes expanded above 0.001. It was a median 6.5 months before onset that the model predicted ophthalmopathy.

Patients with ophthalmopathy all had a Clinical Activity Score of at least 3, a NOSPECS grade of at least 4 and duration under 3 months. Patients showing uncontrolled infection, other autoimmune disease, pregnancy or lactation were ineligible. RNA transcripts gave rise to amplified TCR beta CDR3 regions. A first-round RT-PCR of the TCR CDR3 used the HTBI primer set. TCRdb reanalysed the multiplex PCR reads using MiXCR and keeps one entry per CDR3 protein. Here the sample spans fewer than 700,000 distinct CDR3 sequences, under 20% being singletons. Concerning this clonotype: Its antigen is not identified.

The source is a woman younger than 35 with Graves' ophthalmopathy. The sample comprised blood. V gene TRBV6-2 or TRBV6-3 combines with J gene TRBJ2-2; D call uncertain. The CDR3, as DNA: TGTGCCAGCAGTTATCAGGATGGCACCGGGGAGCTGTTTTTT. Amino acids: CASSYQDGTGELFF.